The clone carrying this T cell receptor (beta chain) showed up just once. Its antigen is unidentified. This entry belongs to a study of shared clonotypes between healthy human individuals. Whole-study findings and limits: Non-shared clonotypes had lower generation probabilities than clonotypes shared by all four sorted-subset donors.

Produced via immunoSEQ multiplex PCR; TCRdb's table is partial and in-frame only. The repertoire holds hundreds of thousands of clones, with 95% to 97% as singletons. The healthy adult donors were HIV-negative and reported no recent acute infections or vaccinations. The CDR3 is 15 residues long. Germline V gene sequence: CDR1 SNHLY, CDR2 FYNNEI. Trimming left V 1 base short and J 0 bases short, with 7 bases between. The origin of this receptor is a woman aged 30 to 39 in good health. The chain couples TRBV2 to TRBJ1-5; the D is unclear. The sample taken for sequencing was naive CD4+ T cells sorted from blood. Subset: CD45RA+ positively selected. CDR3 DNA sequence: TGTGCCAGCAGTGAAGTGGGTTATAGCAATCAGCCCCAGCATTTT. Its translation is CASSEVGYSNQPQHF.